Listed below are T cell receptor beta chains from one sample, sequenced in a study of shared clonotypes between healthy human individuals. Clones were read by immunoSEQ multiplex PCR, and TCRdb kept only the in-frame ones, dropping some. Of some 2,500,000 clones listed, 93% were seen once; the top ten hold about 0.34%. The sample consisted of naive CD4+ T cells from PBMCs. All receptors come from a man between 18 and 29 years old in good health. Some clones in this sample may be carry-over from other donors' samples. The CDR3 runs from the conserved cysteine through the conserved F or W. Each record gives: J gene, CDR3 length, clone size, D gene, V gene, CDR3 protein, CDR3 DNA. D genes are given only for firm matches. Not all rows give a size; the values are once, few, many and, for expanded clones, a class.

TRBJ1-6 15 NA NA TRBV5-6 CASSLVQGIGSPLHF TGTGCCAGCAGCTTGGTTCAGGGGATCGGTTCACCCCTCCACTTT
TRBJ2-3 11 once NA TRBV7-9 CASSVPDTQYF TGTGCCAGCAGCGTCCCAGATACGCAGTATTTT
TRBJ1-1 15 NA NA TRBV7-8 CASSPGTPRETEAFF TGTGCCAGCAGCCCCGGGACCCCCAGGGAAACTGAAGCTTTCTTT
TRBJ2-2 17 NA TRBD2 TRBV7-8 CASSPWTSGMNTGELFF TGTGCCAGCAGCCCTTGGACTAGCGGGATGAACACCGGGGAGCTGTTTTTT
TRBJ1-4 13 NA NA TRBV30 CAWSPAINEKLFF TGTGCCTGGAGCCCTGCGATTAATGAAAAACTGTTTTTT
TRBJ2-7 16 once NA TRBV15 CATSREYGAYSYEQYF TGTGCCACCAGCAGAGAGTATGGGGCATACTCCTACGAGCAGTACTTC
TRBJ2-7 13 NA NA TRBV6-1 CASSGWHPYEQYF TGTGCCAGCAGTGGGTGGCACCCCTACGAGCAGTACTTC
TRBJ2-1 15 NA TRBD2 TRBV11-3 CASSFKTSGNNEQFF TGTGCCAGCAGCTTCAAGACTAGCGGAAACAATGAGCAGTTCTTC
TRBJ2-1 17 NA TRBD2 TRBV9 CASSVALAGSSYNEQFF TGTGCCAGCAGCGTAGCCCTAGCGGGGAGCTCCTACAATGAGCAGTTCTTC
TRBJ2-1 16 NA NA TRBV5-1 CASSLTGAGYGNEQFF TGCGCCAGCAGCTTGACGGGGGCGGGCTATGGAAATGAGCAGTTCTTC
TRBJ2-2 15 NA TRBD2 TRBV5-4 CASGLAGVATGELFF TGTGCCAGCGGACTAGCGGGAGTGGCCACCGGGGAGCTGTTTTTT
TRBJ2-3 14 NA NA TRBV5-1 CASRGGEVTDTQYF TGCGCCAGCAGGGGCGGCGAGGTCACGGATACGCAGTATTTT
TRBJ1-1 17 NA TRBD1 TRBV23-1 CASSQFGTGTTNTEAFF TGCGCCAGCAGTCAATTCGGGACAGGGACTACTAACACTGAAGCTTTCTTT
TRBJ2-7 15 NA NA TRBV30 CAWSNGLPAPYEQYF TGTGCCTGGAGTAACGGCTTACCCGCACCATACGAGCAGTACTTC
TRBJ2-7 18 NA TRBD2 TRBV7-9 CASSLEPGLAGRVYEQYF TGTGCCAGCAGCTTAGAGCCCGGGCTAGCGGGTAGAGTATACGAGCAGTACTTC
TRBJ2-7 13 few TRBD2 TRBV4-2 CASSQATSVAQYF TGTGCCAGCAGCCAAGCGACTAGCGTTGCGCAGTACTTC
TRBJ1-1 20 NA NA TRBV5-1 CASSLPSDRPVGLIGDEAFF TGCGCCAGCAGCTTGCCGAGTGACAGGCCGGTTGGTTTGATTGGGGATGAAGCTTTCTTT
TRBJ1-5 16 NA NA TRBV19 CASSIFHSPQGQPQHF TGTGCCAGTAGTATATTTCACAGTCCCCAAGGTCAGCCCCAGCATTTT
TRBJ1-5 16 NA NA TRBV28 CASSLPGSLSNQPQHF TGTGCCAGCAGTTTACCCGGATCACTTAGCAATCAGCCCCAGCATTTT
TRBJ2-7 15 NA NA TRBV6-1 CASSVPTGAPYEQYF TGTGCCAGCAGTGTCCCGACGGGAGCACCTTACGAGCAGTACTTC
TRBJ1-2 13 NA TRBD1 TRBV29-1 CSAADREGYGYTF TGCAGCGCCGCGGACAGGGAGGGCTATGGCTACACCTTC
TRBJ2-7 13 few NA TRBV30 CAWIGQSSYEQYF TGTGCCTGGATAGGACAGTCGAGCTACGAGCAGTACTTC
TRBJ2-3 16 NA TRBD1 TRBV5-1 CASSRRDSGLTDTQYF TGCGCCAGCAGCCGCCGGGACAGCGGCCTCACAGATACGCAGTATTTT
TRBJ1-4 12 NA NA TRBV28 CASSKPNEKLFF TGTGCCAGCAGTAAGCCCAATGAAAAACTGTTTTTT
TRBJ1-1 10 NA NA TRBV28 CVASGAEAFF TGTGTAGCTTCGGGGGCTGAAGCTTTCTTT
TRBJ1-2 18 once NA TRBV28 CASSSPWGRGDPNYGYTF TGTGCCAGCAGTTCCCCCTGGGGCAGGGGCGACCCTAACTATGGCTACACCTTC
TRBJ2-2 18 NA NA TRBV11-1 CASSLEGARILATGELFF TGTGCCAGCAGCTTAGAAGGGGCAAGGATCCTAGCTACCGGGGAGCTGTTTTTT
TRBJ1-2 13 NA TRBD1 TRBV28 CASSLGQPLGYTF TGTGCCAGCAGTTTGGGACAGCCCTTGGGCTACACCTTC
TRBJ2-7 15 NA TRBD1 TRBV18 CASSPTIQGAGEQYF TGTGCCAGCTCACCTACGATTCAGGGGGCGGGGGAGCAGTACTTC
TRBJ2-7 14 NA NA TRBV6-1 CASSLPAQNYEQYF TGTGCCAGCAGTCTCCCCGCACAGAACTACGAGCAGTACTTC
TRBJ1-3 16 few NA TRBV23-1 CASSRKQPYTGNTIYF TGCGCCAGCAGTCGAAAACAGCCTTACACTGGAAACACCATATATTTT
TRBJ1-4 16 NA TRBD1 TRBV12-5 CASGLARGVTNEKLFF TGTGCTAGTGGTTTGGCCAGGGGGGTAACTAATGAAAAACTGTTTTTT
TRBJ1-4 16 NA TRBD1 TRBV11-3 CASSKGQGYPNEKLFF TGTGCCAGCAGCAAGGGACAGGGGTACCCTAATGAAAAACTGTTTTTT
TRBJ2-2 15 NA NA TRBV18 CASSPGQGHTGELFF TGTGCCAGCTCACCGGGACAAGGGCACACCGGGGAGCTGTTTTTT
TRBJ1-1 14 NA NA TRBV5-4 CASSTRDGDTEAFF TGTGCCAGCAGCACCCGGGACGGCGACACTGAAGCTTTCTTT
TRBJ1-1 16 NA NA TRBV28 CASSLPPRQMNTEAFF TGTGCCAGCAGTTTACCCCCCCGACAGATGAACACTGAAGCTTTCTTT
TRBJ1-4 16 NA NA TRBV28 CASSPPGSSTNEKLFF TGTGCCAGCAGTCCCCCGGGCTCATCAACTAATGAAAAACTGTTTTTT
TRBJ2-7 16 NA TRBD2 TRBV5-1 CASSLAGTSVSYEQYF TGCGCCAGCAGCTTGGCCGGGACTAGCGTTTCCTACGAGCAGTACTTC